Detailed here is one TCR beta chain. Other DNA sequences of this sample code for an identical CDR3. Several immunoSEQ plates received, in even portions, the genomic DNA of each subset. Generated by immunoSEQ multiplex PCR, the TCRdb table keeps only in-frame clones and is missing some. The table records roughly 640,000 clones, less than 85% of them present only once. The sample comes from a study of shared clonotypes between healthy human individuals. V was cut by 2 bases and J by 1 base, with 2 bases left in between. Germline V CDR1 and CDR2: KGHSH, LQKENI. The CDR3 loop spans 12 amino acids. The receptor was isolated from a woman between 25 and 40 years old in good health. Sample: memory CD4+ T cells sorted from blood. Stated subset: CD45RA-negative fraction. J is TRBJ2-5 and V is TRBV18; D remains unclear. The CDR3 spells CASSPSQETQYF. The CDR3 coding sequence is TGTGCCAGCTCACCAAGCCAAGAGACCCAGTACTTC. The full variable domain, with the rest looked up from reference TRBV18 and TRBJ2-5, is NAGVMQNPRHLVRRRGQEARLRCSPMKGHSHVYWYRQLPEEGLKFMVYLQKENIIDESGMPKERFSAEFPKEGPSILRIQQVVRGDSAAYFCASSPSQETQYFGPGTRLLVL.